A single sample is the source of the 23 T cell receptor beta chains below, sequenced in a study of monozygotic twins with inflammatory bowel disease. Using the 5' RACE reads, TCRdb records one entry per CDR3 protein without DNA. This listing includes around 370,000 distinct CDR3 sequences. Sequencing was done on a sample of blood. These receptors were collected from a human donor with ulcerative colitis or Crohn's disease, or a healthy co-twin of an affected twin (not recorded which).

The chain links TRBV5-1 to TRBJ2-1; lacking DNA, the TRBD1 call made by TCRdb goes unchecked. This CDR3 is built from 14 residues. In germline, CDR1 is SGHRS, CDR2 YFSETQ. The CDR3 sequence is CASSSDSFYNEQFF.

V usage is TRBV7-3 and J usage is TRBJ2-1; TCRdb proposes TRBD2, but this gene call is untestable without DNA. The CDR3 is 14 residues long. Germline assignment: CDR1 SGHTA and CDR2 FQGTGA. CDR3 in amino acids: CASSLIAAGGLQFF.

The rearrangement links TRBV11-2 to TRBJ1-1. CDR1 and CDR2 (germline): SGHAT, FQNNGV. CDR3 length: 15 residues. CDR3: CASSLEAGPNTEAFF.

V usage is TRBV7-2 and J usage is TRBJ2-7; there is no DNA to check the TCRdb D call of TRBD1. This CDR3 has 15 amino acids. The V gene's germline CDR1 is SGHTA and CDR2 FQGNSA. The CDR3 protein is CASSQGRMSSYEQYF.

The V call is TRBV10-3, the J call TRBJ2-3; TCRdb's D call of TRBD1 is untestable without DNA. The CDR3 is 17 residues long. Per the germline V gene, CDR1 is ENHRY and CDR2 is SYGVKD. This CDR3 is CAISVSGGGVKTDTQYF.

This chain uses TRBV5-1 with TRBJ2-7. The CDR3 length is 13 residues. Germline CDR1 is SGHRS and CDR2 is YFSETQ. This CDR3 reads CASSLPRNYEQYF.

This rearrangement joins TRBV6-1 to TRBJ2-7; TCRdb calls TRBD1, which cannot be checked without DNA. CDR1 and CDR2 (germline): MNHNS, SASEGT. The CDR3 is 15 residues long. The CDR3 reads CASSEGQGGLWEQYF.

The chain combines TRBV15 with TRBJ2-6; TCRdb selects TRBD1, and the lack of DNA leaves this call unchecked. The V gene's germline CDR1 is LNHNV and CDR2 YYDKDF (reference sequence). The CDR3 extends over 17 amino acids. CDR3 in amino acids: CATSRGVSGAGANVLTF.

The chain employs TRBV7-8 and TRBJ2-1. This CDR3 spans 13 amino acids. CDR1 SGHVS and CDR2 FQNEAQ come from the germline V gene. The CDR3 reads CASSLEVSNEQFF. Drawing the rest from reference TRBV7-8 and TRBJ2-1, the complete variable domain is GAGVSQSPRYKVAKRGQDVALRCDPISGHVSLFWYQQALGQGPEFLTYFQNEAQLDKSGLPSDRFFAERPEGSVSTLKIQRTQQEDSAVYLCASSLEVSNEQFFGPGTRLTVL.

The chain couples TRBV7-9 to TRBJ1-1. CDR1 is SEHNR and CDR2 is FQNEAQ in the germline V gene (reference sequence). The CDR3 runs 12 residues. The CDR3 reads CASAIDVREAFF.

The rearrangement joins TRBV4-3 to TRBJ2-3; TCRdb outputs TRBD1, but without DNA this stays unchecked. Germline CDR1 and CDR2: LGHNA and YSLEER. The CDR3 has 16 residues. The CDR3 here is CASSHGPGTSSDTQYF.

V gene TRBV18 combines with J gene TRBJ2-7. The CDR3 is made up of 14 amino acids. Germline loops: CDR1 KGHSH, CDR2 LQKENI. CDR3: CASSPVSNSYEQYF.

The chain recombines TRBV5-1 with TRBJ2-3; the D call of TRBD1 rests on TCRdb alone, since no DNA is present to check it. This CDR3 contains 14 residues. The V gene's germline CDR1 is SGHRS and CDR2 YFSETQ. This chain's CDR3 is CASSPGEITDTQYF.

The chain combines TRBV7-9 with TRBJ2-3; TCRdb's D call, TRBD2, is unchecked because there is no DNA. This CDR3 has 13 amino acids. Looked up from germline, CDR1 is SEHNR and CDR2 is FQNEAQ (reference sequence). CDR3 sequence: CASSPTTSGTQYF.

This chain links TRBV7-2 with TRBJ2-7. This CDR3 spans 11 amino acids. In germline, CDR1 is SGHTA, CDR2 FQGNSA. CDR3 protein: CASSRAGEQYF.

J is TRBJ2-5 and V is TRBV29-1; TCRdb's D call of TRBD1 is untestable without DNA. CDR3 length equals 15 residues. Germline V lookup: CDR1 SQVTM, CDR2 ANQGSEA. The chain's CDR3 is CSVGPLQGPGETQYF.

The rearrangement joins TRBV20-1 to TRBJ1-6. The V gene's germline CDR1 is DFQATT and CDR2 SNEGSKA (reference sequence). There are 15 residues in the CDR3. CDR3 amino acids: CSARETAAGNSPLHF.

V usage is TRBV2 and J usage is TRBJ2-1. From germline, CDR1 is SNHLY and CDR2 FYNNEI. The CDR3 length is 15 residues. CDR3 loop: CASNRRTVSYNEQFF.

This chain connects TRBV7-3 to TRBJ2-2; TCRdb outputs TRBD1, but without DNA this stays unchecked. Germline V CDR1 and CDR2: SGHTA, FQGTGA. There are 15 residues in the CDR3. CDR3 sequence reads: CASSFRGSNTGELFF.

The rearrangement uses TRBV2 and TRBJ1-6; there is no DNA to check the TCRdb D call of TRBD1. The CDR3 extends over 14 amino acids. CDR1 is SNHLY and CDR2 is FYNNEI in the germline V gene. CDR3 sequence: CASRNTGNNSPLHF.

This chain connects TRBV12-3 or TRBV12-4 to TRBJ2-5; TCRdb proposes TRBD1, but this gene call is untestable without DNA. The CDR3 spans 13 residues. CDR3 residues: CASSRQGYETQYF.

This sequence joins TRBV5-1 and TRBJ2-2; TCRdb designates TRBD1, a call that cannot be tested without DNA. The CDR3 contains 16 residues. Germline V gene lookup returns CDR1 SGHRS and CDR2 YFSETQ. Here the CDR3 reads CASSPGNSPSTGELFF. The full variable domain, in which reference TRBV5-1 and TRBJ2-2 provide the parts outside the CDR3, is KAGVTQTPRYLIKTRGQQVTLSCSPISGHRSVSWYQQTPGQGLQFLFEYFSETQRNKGNFPGRFSGRQFSNSRSEMNVSTLELGDSALYLCASSPGNSPSTGELFFGEGSRLTVL.

This chain links TRBV7-7 with TRBJ2-1. The CDR3 totals 13 residues. Germline lookup yields CDR1 SSHAT and CDR2 FNYEAQ (reference sequence). Here the CDR3 reads CASSLGFVGEQFF.